This T cell receptor (beta chain) emerged from a study of technical replicates of blood from several donors (dated by TCRdb to 2016 to 2017). Library prep was done by the immunoSEQ multiplex PCR assay. The table was pulled from immuneACCESS by TCRdb, which kept in-frame rearrangements only. Such tables lose some clones; where checked, under half of the loss comes from unresolved V genes, and the rest has no known cause. This sample gives about 88,000 clones in total; approximately 95% of them show up just once. Under 0.4% of the sample is held by the ten biggest clonotypes. The germline V gene (reference sequence) sets CDR1 to LNHDA and CDR2 to SQIVND. V loses 0 bases of germline sequence and J loses 5 bases, and the interval between the two ends is 7 bases. From the cysteine through the phenylalanine, the CDR3 covers 13 amino acids. Solely the CDR3 DNA is kept, with 39 bases framed from the first base.

Notes on this clone: Its antigen is not yet known. Per-nucleotide qualities are absent, and no much larger clonotype sits a single base away.

The chain is assembled from TRBV19 and TRBJ2-5; the D gene is perhaps TRBD2, on 5 matching bases. The origin of this receptor is a human donor in good health. The sample consisted of T cells isolated from PBMCs. The DNA sequence is given as TGTGCCAGTAGTATAGATGGGGAGGAGACCCAGTACTTC. This gives the protein CASSIDGEETQYF.